This T cell receptor beta chain comes out of a study of T-cell memory formation after mild COVID-19. Germline V gives CDR1 SGHNT, CDR2 YYREEE (reference sequence). The V end was cut by 4 bases, the J end by 2 bases, with 9 bases between. The CDR3 is 13 residues long. The TCR alpha and TCR beta cDNA libraries, bearing sample barcodes and UMIs, were generated by 5'RACE using constant-segment primers. TCRdb re-analysed the 5' RACE reads in MiXCR, keeping a single row per CDR3 protein. The data hold 75,000 to 90,000 distinct CDR3 sequences, with roughly 14% observed a single time. There are a few counts of this clonotype. Its target is not known. The study, taken as a whole, reports: Shrinking CD4+ clones were chiefly CM and EM; CD8+ ones were chiefly EMRA. Still unconfirmed is whether the second-wave clones peaking on day 37 recognized SARS-CoV-2.

The clonotype originates from an adult woman who had mild COVID-19 (a few samples of this study predate the infection). Cell type and time point are not known. The sample consisted of PBMCs or a T cell subset sorted from them (not recorded which). The chain links TRBV5-4 to TRBJ1-1; no firm D call. The CDR3 sequence is CASSDPLNTEAFF. The DNA for the CDR3 is TGTGCCAGCAGCGACCCCTTAAACACTGAAGCTTTCTTT.